The rows below give T cell receptor beta chains drawn from one sample of a study of shared clonotypes between healthy human individuals. Clones were sequenced by immunoSEQ multiplex PCR, and TCRdb holds only the in-frame ones, with some missing. The profile shows hundreds of thousands of clones, 73% of them singletons. The sequencing sample was made of memory CD4+ T cells sorted from blood. The origin of the receptors is a man aged 25-45 years in good health. CDR3s leave out the opening cysteine and the closing phenylalanine or tryptophan. Part of the rows lack a size; the others show once, few, many or a class for expanded clones.

V gene	J gene	clone size	CDR3 length	CDR3 protein
TRBV10-2	TRBJ2-3	few	13	ASTSTSTLSDTQY
TRBV19	TRBJ1-4	.	12	ASSGQTTNEKLF
TRBV29-1	TRBJ2-5	.	15	SVEDWGASGYQETQY
TRBV5-5	TRBJ2-2	.	12	ASSSDGNSRELF
TRBV23-1	TRBJ2-1	.	15	ASSQGNTGIHYNEQF
TRBV6-6	TRBJ1-5	few	12	AIRQGAGNQPQH
TRBV7-2	TRBJ2-7	.	13	ASSPFHGGYYEQY
TRBV5-6	TRBJ2-2	.	11	ASSPPATGELF
TRBV7-2	TRBJ2-7	.	17	ASSPRLSSGAMSSYEQY
TRBV28	TRBJ2-3	.	12	ASSLGSSTDTQY
TRBV11-2	TRBJ2-3	once	11	ASSLAPADTQY
TRBV7-8	TRBJ2-7	.	11	ASTRDGTYEQY
TRBV19	TRBJ1-1	.	12	ASSAETGNTEAF
TRBV7-9	TRBJ2-2	.	13	ASSLAAGIIGELF
TRBV6-1	TRBJ1-2	few	13	ASSLLTGGVYGYT
TRBV6-4	TRBJ2-7	.	12	ASSDRWVRDEQY
TRBV7-9	TRBJ2-1	.	14	ASSRTSLAVYNEQF
TRBV14	TRBJ2-2	.	14	ASSRLQGSNTGELF
TRBV18	TRBJ2-6	.	17	ASSPAGTGGLSGANVLT
TRBV29-1	TRBJ2-3	few	10	SVALSTDTQY
TRBV11-3	TRBJ1-1	.	11	ASSYRGGTEAF
TRBV7-9	TRBJ1-2	.	12	ASSLAAGMDGYT
TRBV7-2	TRBJ2-1	.	9	ASSFTEEQF
TRBV18	TRBJ2-1	.	15	ASSPLGGGGFNNEQF
TRBV18	TRBJ2-1	.	12	ASSPSLDNNEQF
TRBV5-1	TRBJ2-1	.	14	ASSNYSAPRGNEQF
TRBV2	TRBJ2-1	.	8	ASGGNEQF
TRBV28	TRBJ2-1	.	14	ASISAGERYYNGQF
TRBV6-5	TRBJ2-1	.	13	ASRDPGTSGHEQF
TRBV4-1	TRBJ1-4	once	16	ASNDRAALGRTNEKLF
TRBV6-5	TRBJ1-1	.	9	ASIQNTEAF
TRBV29-1	TRBJ2-7	.	14	SVELSSGRGPYEQY
TRBV11-1	TRBJ1-1	.	13	ASSLWVLVNTEAF
TRBV10-3	.	.	9	AMGGAYEQY
TRBV28	TRBJ1-1	.	13	ASSLTPKVGTEAF
TRBV27	TRBJ2-3	.	12	ASSFLRYTDTQY
TRBV5-1	TRBJ2-7	.	11	ASSLGGNYEQY
TRBV27	TRBJ2-1	.	8	ASGVHEQF
TRBV10-1	TRBJ1-4	many	13	ASSDGTPGARKLF
TRBV5-6	TRBJ2-5	.	12	ASSSEQGAKTQY
TRBV9	TRBJ2-1	.	13	ASSVGTSGSSEQF
TRBV6-4	TRBJ2-1	.	13	ASSPTSGPYNEQF
TRBV18	TRBJ2-5	.	12	ASSQTGIQETQY
TRBV11-3	TRBJ2-1	.	12	ASSLAPPPNEQF
TRBV10-3	TRBJ2-2	.	11	AISGQSTGELF
TRBV6-6	TRBJ2-1	.	13	ASSYPAGTFNEQF
TRBV19	TRBJ2-1	once	13	ASMQDRAAYNEQF
TRBV2	TRBJ1-2	.	12	ASSERQLNYGYT
TRBV21-1	TRBJ2-7	.	16	ASTNWVTSGRASYEQY
TRBV7-2	TRBJ1-5	.	15	ASSPFPEWASNQPQH
TRBV18	TRBJ1-3	.	13	ASSPGTNSGNTIY
TRBV15	TRBJ2-5	.	13	ATSRGLAGDETQY
TRBV7-2	TRBJ2-1	.	12	ASSFSSGGNEQF
TRBV6-1	TRBJ2-7	.	13	ASRKTSGSSYEQY
TRBV11-2	TRBJ2-5	.	14	ASRARQGGKPETQY
TRBV9	TRBJ2-2	.	13	ASSVRQQNTGELF
TRBV5-8	TRBJ2-1	once	14	ASSFNRLNLRDEQF
TRBV11-2	TRBJ2-1	.	15	ASSLGTGTVGYNEQF
TRBV27	TRBJ1-5	.	13	ASSLRGGGSQPQH